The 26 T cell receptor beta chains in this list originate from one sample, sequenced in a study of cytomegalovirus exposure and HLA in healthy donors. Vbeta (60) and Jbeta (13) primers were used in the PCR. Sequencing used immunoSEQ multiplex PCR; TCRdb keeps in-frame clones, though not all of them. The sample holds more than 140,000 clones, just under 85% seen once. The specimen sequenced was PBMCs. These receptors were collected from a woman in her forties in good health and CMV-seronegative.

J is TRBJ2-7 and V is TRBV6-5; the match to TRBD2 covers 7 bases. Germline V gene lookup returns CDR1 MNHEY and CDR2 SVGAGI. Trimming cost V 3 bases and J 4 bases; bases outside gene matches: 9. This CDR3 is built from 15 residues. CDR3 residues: CASSYSGQGAYEQYF. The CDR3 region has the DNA TGTGCCAGCAGTTATAGCGGGCAGGGAGCGTACGAGCAGTACTTC.

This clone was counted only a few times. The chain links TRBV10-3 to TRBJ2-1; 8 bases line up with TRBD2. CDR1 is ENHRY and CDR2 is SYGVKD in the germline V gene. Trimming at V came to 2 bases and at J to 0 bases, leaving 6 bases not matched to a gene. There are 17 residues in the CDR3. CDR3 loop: CAISELSGGNSYNEQFF. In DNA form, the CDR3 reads TGTGCCATCAGTGAGCTGAGCGGGGGAAACTCCTACAATGAGCAGTTCTTC.

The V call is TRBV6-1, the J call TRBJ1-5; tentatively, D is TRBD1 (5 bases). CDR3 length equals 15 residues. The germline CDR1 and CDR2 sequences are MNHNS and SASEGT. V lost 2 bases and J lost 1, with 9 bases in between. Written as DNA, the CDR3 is TGTGCCAGCAGTGAAATGAGGACAAGCAATCAGCCCCAGCATTTT. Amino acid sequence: CASSEMRTSNQPQHF.

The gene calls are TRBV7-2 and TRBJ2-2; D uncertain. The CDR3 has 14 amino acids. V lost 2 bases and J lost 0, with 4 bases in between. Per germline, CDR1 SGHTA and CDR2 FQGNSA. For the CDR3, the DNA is TGTGCCAGCAGCTTAAATACGAACACCGGGGAGCTGTTTTTT. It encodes CASSLNTNTGELFF.

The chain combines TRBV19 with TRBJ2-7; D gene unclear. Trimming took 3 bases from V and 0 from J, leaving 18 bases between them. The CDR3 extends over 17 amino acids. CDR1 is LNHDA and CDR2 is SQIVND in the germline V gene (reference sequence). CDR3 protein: CASSIDLSYLDSYEQYF. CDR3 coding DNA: TGTGCCAGTAGTATCGACTTATCCTACCTAGACTCCTACGAGCAGTACTTC.

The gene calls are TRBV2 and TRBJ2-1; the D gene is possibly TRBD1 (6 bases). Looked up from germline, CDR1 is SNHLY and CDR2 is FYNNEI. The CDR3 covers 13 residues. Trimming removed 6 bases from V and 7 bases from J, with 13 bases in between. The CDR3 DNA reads TGTGCCAGCAGGGCAGGGGTCTGGAATGAGCAGTTCTTC. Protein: CASRAGVWNEQFF.

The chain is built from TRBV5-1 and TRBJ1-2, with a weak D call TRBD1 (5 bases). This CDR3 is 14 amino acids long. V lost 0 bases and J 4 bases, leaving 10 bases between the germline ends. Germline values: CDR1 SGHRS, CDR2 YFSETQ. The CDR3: CASSLGQGPYGYTF. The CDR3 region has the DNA TGCGCCAGCAGCTTGGGGCAGGGTCCCTATGGCTACACCTTC. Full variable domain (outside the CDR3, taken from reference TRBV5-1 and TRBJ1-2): KAGVTQTPRYLIKTRGQQVTLSCSPISGHRSVSWYQQTPGQGLQFLFEYFSETQRNKGNFPGRFSGRQFSNSRSEMNVSTLELGDSALYLCASSLGQGPYGYTFGSGTRLTVV.

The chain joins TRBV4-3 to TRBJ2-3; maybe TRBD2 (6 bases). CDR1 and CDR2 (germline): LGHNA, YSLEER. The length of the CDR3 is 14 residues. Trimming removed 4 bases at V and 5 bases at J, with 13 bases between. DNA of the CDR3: TGCGCCAGCAGCCGACTAGGGCATGTAGATACGCAGTATTTT. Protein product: CASSRLGHVDTQYF.

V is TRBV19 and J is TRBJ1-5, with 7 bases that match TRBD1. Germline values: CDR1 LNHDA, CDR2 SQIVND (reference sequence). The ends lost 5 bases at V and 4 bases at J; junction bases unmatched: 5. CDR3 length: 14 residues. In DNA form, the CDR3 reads TGTGCCAGTAGTTCACGACAGGGTAATCAGCCCCAGCATTTT. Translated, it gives CASSSRQGNQPQHF.

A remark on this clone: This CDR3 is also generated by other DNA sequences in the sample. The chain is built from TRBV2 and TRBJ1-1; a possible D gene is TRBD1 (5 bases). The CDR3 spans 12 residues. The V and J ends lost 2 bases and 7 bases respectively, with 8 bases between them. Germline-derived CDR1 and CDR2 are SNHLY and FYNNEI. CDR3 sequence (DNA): TGTGCCAGCAGTGAACAGGGATATGAAGCTTTCTTT. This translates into CASSEQGYEAFF. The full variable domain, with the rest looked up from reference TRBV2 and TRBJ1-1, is EPEVTQTPSHQVTQMGQEVILRCVPISNHLYFYWYRQILGQKVEFLVSFYNNEISEKSEIFDDQFSVERPDGSNFTLKIRSTKLEDSAMYFCASSEQGYEAFFGQGTRLTVV.

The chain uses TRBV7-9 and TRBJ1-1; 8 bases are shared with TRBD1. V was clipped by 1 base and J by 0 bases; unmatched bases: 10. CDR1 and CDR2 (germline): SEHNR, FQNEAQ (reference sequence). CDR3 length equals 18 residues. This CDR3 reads CASSLVLRQGRMNTEAFF. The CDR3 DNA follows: TGTGCCAGCAGCTTAGTCCTAAGACAGGGGCGAATGAACACTGAAGCTTTCTTT.

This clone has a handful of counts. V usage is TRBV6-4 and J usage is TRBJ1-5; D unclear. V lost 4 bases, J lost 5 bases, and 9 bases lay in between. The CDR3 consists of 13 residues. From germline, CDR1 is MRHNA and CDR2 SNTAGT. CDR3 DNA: TGTGCCAGCAGTGTCTATCCTCATCAGCCCCAGCATTTT. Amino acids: CASSVYPHQPQHF.

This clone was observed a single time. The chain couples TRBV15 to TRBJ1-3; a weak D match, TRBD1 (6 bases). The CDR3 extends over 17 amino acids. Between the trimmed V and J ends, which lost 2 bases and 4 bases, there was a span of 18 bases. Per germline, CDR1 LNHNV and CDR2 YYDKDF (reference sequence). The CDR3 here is CATSRTKGHGLGNTIYF. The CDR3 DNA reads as TGTGCCACCAGCAGAACAAAGGGACACGGGCTGGGAAACACCATATATTTT.

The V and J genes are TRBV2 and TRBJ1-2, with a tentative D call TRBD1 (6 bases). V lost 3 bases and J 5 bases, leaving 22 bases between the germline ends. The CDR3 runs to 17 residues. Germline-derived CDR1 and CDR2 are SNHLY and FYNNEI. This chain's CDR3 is CASSDSISAGDSYGYTF. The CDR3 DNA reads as TGTGCCAGCAGTGACTCGATTTCGGCAGGGGATTCTTATGGCTACACCTTC.

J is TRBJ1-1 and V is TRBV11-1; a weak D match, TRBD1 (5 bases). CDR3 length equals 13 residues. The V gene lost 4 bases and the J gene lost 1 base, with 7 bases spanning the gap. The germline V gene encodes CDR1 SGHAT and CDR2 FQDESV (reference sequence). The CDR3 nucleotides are TGTGCCAGCAGCTCCCAGGGGAACACTGAAGCTTTCTTT. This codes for CASSSQGNTEAFF. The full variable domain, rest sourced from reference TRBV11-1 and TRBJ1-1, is EAEVAQSPRYKITEKSQAVAFWCDPISGHATLYWYRQILGQGPELLVQFQDESVVDDSQLPKDRFSAERLKGVDSTLKIQPAELGDSAMYLCASSSQGNTEAFFGQGTRLTVV.

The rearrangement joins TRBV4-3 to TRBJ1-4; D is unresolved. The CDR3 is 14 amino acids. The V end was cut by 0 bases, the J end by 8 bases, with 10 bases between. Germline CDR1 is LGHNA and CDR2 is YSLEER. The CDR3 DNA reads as TGCGCCAGCAGCCAAGAGATGGCATTCGAAAAACTGTTTTTT. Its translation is CASSQEMAFEKLFF.

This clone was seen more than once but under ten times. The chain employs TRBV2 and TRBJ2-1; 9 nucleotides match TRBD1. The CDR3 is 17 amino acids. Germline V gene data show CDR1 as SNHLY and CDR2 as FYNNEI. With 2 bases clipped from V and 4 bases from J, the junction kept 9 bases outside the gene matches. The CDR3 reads CASSEPRDRVEYNEQFF. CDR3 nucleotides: TGTGCCAGCAGTGAACCCCGGGACAGGGTGGAATACAATGAGCAGTTCTTC. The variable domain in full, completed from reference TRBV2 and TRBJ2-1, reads EPEVTQTPSHQVTQMGQEVILRCVPISNHLYFYWYRQILGQKVEFLVSFYNNEISEKSEIFDDQFSVERPDGSNFTLKIRSTKLEDSAMYFCASSEPRDRVEYNEQFFGPGTRLTVL.

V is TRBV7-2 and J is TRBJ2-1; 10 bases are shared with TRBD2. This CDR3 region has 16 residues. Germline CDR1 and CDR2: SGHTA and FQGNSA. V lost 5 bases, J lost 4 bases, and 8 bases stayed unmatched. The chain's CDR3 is CASSLLAGSVYNEQFF. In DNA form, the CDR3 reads TGTGCCAGCAGCCTACTAGCGGGGTCCGTTTACAATGAGCAGTTCTTC.

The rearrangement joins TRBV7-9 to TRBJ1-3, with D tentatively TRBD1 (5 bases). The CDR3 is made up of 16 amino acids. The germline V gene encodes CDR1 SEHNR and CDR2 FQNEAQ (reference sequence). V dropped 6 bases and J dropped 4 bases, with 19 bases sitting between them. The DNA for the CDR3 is TGTGCCAGCAGGTCAAGTACAGGCCGTCGCGGAAACACCATATATTTT. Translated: CASRSSTGRRGNTIYF.

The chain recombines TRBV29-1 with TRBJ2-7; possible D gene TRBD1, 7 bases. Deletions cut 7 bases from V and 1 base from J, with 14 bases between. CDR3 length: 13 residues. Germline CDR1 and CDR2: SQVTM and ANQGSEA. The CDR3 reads CSGGDSRSYEQYF. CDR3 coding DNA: TGCAGCGGCGGGGACAGTAGATCCTACGAGCAGTACTTC.

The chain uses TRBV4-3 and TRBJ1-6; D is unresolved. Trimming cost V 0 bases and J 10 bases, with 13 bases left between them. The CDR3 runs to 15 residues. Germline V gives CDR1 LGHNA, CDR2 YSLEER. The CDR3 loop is CASSQDSGGQSPLHF. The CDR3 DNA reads TGCGCCAGCAGCCAAGATAGTGGCGGTCAATCACCCCTCCACTTT.

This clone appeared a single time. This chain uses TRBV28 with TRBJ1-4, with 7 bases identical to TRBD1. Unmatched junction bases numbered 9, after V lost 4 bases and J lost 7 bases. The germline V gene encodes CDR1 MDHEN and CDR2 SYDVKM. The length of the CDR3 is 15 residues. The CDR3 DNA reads TGTGCCAGCAGTTCCCTGGACAGGCGGGGTGAAAAACTGTTTTTT. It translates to CASSSLDRRGEKLFF.

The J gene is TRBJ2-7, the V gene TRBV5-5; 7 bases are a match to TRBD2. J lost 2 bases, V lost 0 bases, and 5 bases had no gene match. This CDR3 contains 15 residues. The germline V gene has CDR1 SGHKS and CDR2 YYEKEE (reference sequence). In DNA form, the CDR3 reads TGTGCCAGCAGCTTGGCCCCGGGGGGACCCTACGAGCAGTACTTC. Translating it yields CASSLAPGGPYEQYF. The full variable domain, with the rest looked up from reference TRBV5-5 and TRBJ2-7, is DAGVTQSPTHLIKTRGQQVTLRCSPISGHKSVSWYQQVLGQGPQFIFQYYEKEERGRGNFPDRFSARQFPNYSSELNVNALLLGDSALYLCASSLAPGGPYEQYFGPGTRLTVT.

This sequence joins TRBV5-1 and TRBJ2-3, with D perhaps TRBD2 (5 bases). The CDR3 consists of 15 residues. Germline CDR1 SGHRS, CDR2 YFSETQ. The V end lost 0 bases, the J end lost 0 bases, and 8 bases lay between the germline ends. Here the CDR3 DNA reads TGCGCCAGCAGCTTGGGAAGCGGTAGCACAGATACGCAGTATTTT. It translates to CASSLGSGSTDTQYF.

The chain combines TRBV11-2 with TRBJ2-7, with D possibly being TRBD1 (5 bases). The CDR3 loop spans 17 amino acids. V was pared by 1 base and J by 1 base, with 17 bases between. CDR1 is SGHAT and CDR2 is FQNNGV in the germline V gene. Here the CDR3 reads CASSLALTGPASYEQYF. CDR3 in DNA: TGTGCCAGCAGCTTAGCCCTAACAGGACCCGCATCCTACGAGCAGTACTTC.

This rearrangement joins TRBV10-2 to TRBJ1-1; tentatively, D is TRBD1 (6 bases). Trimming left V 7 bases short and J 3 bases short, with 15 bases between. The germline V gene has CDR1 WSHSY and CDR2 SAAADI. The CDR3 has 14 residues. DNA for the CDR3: TGCGCCAGCACTACCGGGACACTATACACTGAAGCTTTCTTT. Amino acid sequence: CASTTGTLYTEAFF.